This T cell receptor beta chain appears in the sequencing data of a study of blood T cells in healthy people across ages. Study-wide results and limits: One million T cells yielded diversity estimates that were considered underestimates.

The authors ran a second PCR of 7 to 11 cycles using a sample-barcoded 5' primer and a J-beta primer mix. All samples yielded 2.5 million or more CDR3-containing paired-end reads. TCRdb independently ran MiXCR on the 5' RACE reads; one entry per CDR3 protein. Altogether 1.5 million or so distinct CDR3 sequences are present, roughly 40% being singletons, with the ten largest covering roughly 7.7%. This clonotype was recorded once. Its target is unknown. CDR3 size: 15 residues. V lost 5 bases to trimming and J lost 0 bases, with 13 bases between them. The sample comprised blood. The receptor's source is a woman under 30 in good health. This chain connects TRBV12-3 or TRBV12-4 to TRBJ1-1; TRBD1 is a possible D gene (6 bases). DNA of the CDR3: TGTGCCAGCAGTACCCACAGGGTAATGAACACTGAAGCTTTCTTT. Translating gives CASSTHRVMNTEAFF.